This T cell receptor beta chain was recovered during a study of T cells in Graves' hyperthyroidism and ophthalmopathy. Study outcomes and limitations: Appearing also in blood were most of the thyroid clonotypes expanded above 0.001.

The sample holds a few counts of this clonotype. Its specificity is unknown. Amplification targeted TCR beta CDR3 regions from RNA transcripts. First-round RT-PCR of the TCR CDR3 relied on the HTBI primer set. TCRdb analysed the multiplex PCR reads with MiXCR anew, one entry per CDR3 protein. The table shows some 300,000 distinct CDR3 sequences, with over 15% occurring only once. From germline, CDR1 is LNHDA and CDR2 SQIVND (reference sequence). Trimming stripped 1 base from V and 5 bases from J, with 11 bases between. The CDR3 loop spans 14 amino acids. The chain employs TRBV19 and TRBJ2-5; tentative D call: TRBD1 (6 bases). The sequence was collected from a young man with Graves' hyperthyroidism. Sample: blood. CDR3 sequence (DNA): TGTGCCAGTAGTATAGGACAGGTCAAGGAGACCCAGTACTTC. Translating gives CASSIGQVKETQYF.